The T cell receptor beta chain described here comes from a study of glioma-infiltrating T cells. Germline V gene lookup returns CDR1 DFQATT and CDR2 SNEGSKA (reference sequence). The V and J ends lost 2 bases and 5 bases, in that order; junction bases with no gene match: 9. This CDR3 contains 14 residues. The sample holds many counts of this clonotype. Using RNA template, CDR3s of TCR alpha and beta were amplified with iRepertoire arm-PCR. TCRdb called the multiplex PCR reads again in MiXCR, with one record for every CDR3 protein. This sample has fewer than 55,000 distinct CDR3 sequences; 20% to 25% occur once, and the top ten carry around 6.3%.

The TCR originated in a human donor with low-grade glioma or glioblastoma, undergoing nonglioma brain surgery, or in good health (not recorded which). The chain employs TRBV20-1 and TRBJ2-7; 7 bases are a match to TRBD1. The sample consisted of glioma tissue, nonneoplastic brain tissue, or PBMCs (not recorded which). The CDR3 sequence: CSARTRDSPDEQYF. The DNA for the CDR3 is TGCAGTGCTAGAACCCGGGACAGCCCCGACGAGCAGTACTTC.